This entry concerns a single TCR beta chain. The antigen is unknown. The source of the sample is a study of T cell repertoires in cytomegalovirus infection. Overall study: Through public TCR beta signatures, both CMV infection and matching HLA type were indicated.

TCRdb re-derived calls from the reads in MiXCR, one entry per CDR3 protein. The sample records just under 550,000 distinct CDR3 sequences, roughly 29% being singletons. Findings and caveats of the study: In two of eight donors, the top clonotype was HLA-C-restricted CMV-specific. Cumulative public TCR beta family frequency identified CMV carriers with the relevant HLA.

Germline loops: CDR1 DFQATT, CDR2 SNEGSKA (reference sequence). This CDR3 contains 12 residues. V dropped 4 bases and J dropped 3 bases, with 7 bases sitting between them. The source is a human donor in good health (CMV status not recorded). Some clones in this sample may be carry-over from other donors' samples. The source material was PBMCs. V is TRBV20-1 and J is TRBJ1-3, with unresolved D. The CDR3 DNA reads TGCAGTGCTAACGACAATGGAAACACCATATATTTT. Translated: CSANDNGNTIYF.